Shown below are 9 T cell receptor beta chains from a single sample sequenced in a study of beta chain features in type 1 diabetes. Sequenced material consisted of expressed TCRB transcripts (all of the isolated RNA was reverse transcribed). TCRdb's table, derived via immunoSEQ multiplex PCR, lists solely in-frame clones and lacks some. The sample comprises over 700,000 clones, 17% of which are singletons, and roughly 0.025% rests with the top ten. Sequencing was done on a sample of naive CD4+ T cells from blood. The receptors originated from a woman in her late teens or twenties in good health.

There are a few counts of this clone. The chain carries TRBV6-5 and TRBJ1-1; TRBD1 is a possible D gene (6 bases). CDR1 and CDR2 (germline): MNHEY, SVGAGI. Deletions cut 7 bases from V and 3 bases from J, with 15 bases between. The CDR3 sequence is 14 residues long. The CDR3 DNA follows: TGTGCCAGCACCCCGCAGGGGCTGCACACTGAAGCTTTCTTT. This translates into CASTPQGLHTEAFF.

This chain links TRBV2 with TRBJ2-7; D is unclear. With 4 bases removed from V and 6 bases from J, the gap between germline ends came to 7 bases. Germline V gene lookup returns CDR1 SNHLY and CDR2 FYNNEI. CDR3 length: 11 amino acids. CDR3 region: CASSVALEQYF. CDR3 coding DNA: TGTGCCAGCAGTGTCGCGCTCGAGCAGTACTTC. Supplemented by reference TRBV2 and TRBJ2-7, the full variable domain reads EPEVTQTPSHQVTQMGQEVILRCVPISNHLYFYWYRQILGQKVEFLVSFYNNEISEKSEIFDDQFSVERPDGSNFTLKIRSTKLEDSAMYFCASSVALEQYFGPGTRLTVT.

This clone was counted a few times. The chain joins TRBV19 to TRBJ2-2, with 7 bases fitting TRBD1. Germline V gives CDR1 LNHDA, CDR2 SQIVND (reference sequence). This CDR3 has 17 amino acids. With V trimmed by 7 bases and J by 6 bases, 17 bases remained unmatched. The CDR3 loop reads CASKMWDRGPDAGELFF. The CDR3 DNA reads as TGTGCCAGTAAGATGTGGGACAGAGGCCCAGATGCCGGGGAGCTGTTTTTT.

This clone was seen more than once but under ten times. The genes are TRBV19 and TRBJ2-1; maybe TRBD1 (5 bases). V lost 1 base and J 2 bases, leaving 9 bases between the germline ends. Germline-derived CDR1 and CDR2 are LNHDA and SQIVND (reference sequence). The CDR3 sequence is 15 residues long. Here the CDR3 reads CASSIGQPAYNEQFF. In nucleotides, the CDR3 is TGTGCCAGTAGTATAGGACAGCCGGCCTACAATGAGCAGTTCTTC.

In this sample, this clone turned up a few times. The chain has TRBV10-3 and TRBJ1-4, with D perhaps TRBD1 (5 bases). Germline CDR1 and CDR2: ENHRY and SYGVKD. Trimming removed 11 bases at V and 11 bases at J, with 12 bases between. This CDR3 comprises 10 residues. CDR3 region: CAGTLLKLFF. CDR3 coding DNA: TGTGCCGGGACCCTTCTGAAACTGTTTTTT.

The chain is built from TRBV6-5 and TRBJ2-1; 7 bases line up with TRBD1. Germline CDR1 MNHEY, CDR2 SVGAGI. V lost 8 bases and J lost 9; bases outside the gene matches: 7. CDR3 length equals 12 residues. In DNA form, the CDR3 reads TGTGCCAGCCCCCAGGGGGTCGGTGAGCAGTTCTTC. Translation gives CASPQGVGEQFF.

The chain has TRBV4-2 and TRBJ2-2, with TRBD1 matching over 9 bases. The V segment lost 3 bases and the J segment 5 bases; nucleotides outside the gene matches: 10. CDR3 length: 17 residues. Germline V lookup: CDR1 LGHNA, CDR2 YNFKEQ. The CDR3 is CASSHLLGQGTTGELFF. CDR3 nucleotide sequence: TGTGCCAGCAGCCACCTACTGGGACAGGGTACAACCGGGGAGCTGTTTTTT.

This clone was counted a few times. The J gene is TRBJ1-2, the V gene TRBV7-2; TRBD1 aligns across 11 bases. Germline assignment: CDR1 SGHTA and CDR2 FQGNSA. The CDR3 contains 13 residues. Germline trimming cut 5 bases from V and 8 bases from J; bases unmatched to any gene: 4. CDR3: CASSPDRGLGYTF. As DNA, the CDR3 is TGTGCCAGCAGCCCGGACAGGGGGCTCGGCTACACCTTC. Combining the CDR3 with reference TRBV7-2 and TRBJ1-2 gives the whole variable domain GAGVSQSPSNKVTEKGKDVELRCDPISGHTALYWYRQSLGQGLEFLIYFQGNSAPDKSGLPSDRFSAERTGGSVSTLTIQRTQQEDSAVYLCASSPDRGLGYTFGSGTRLTVV.

This clone was detected only a few times. The same CDR3 is also encoded by other DNA sequences in this sample. For the CDR3, the DNA is TGTGCCAGCAGCTTAGAATTTAGGGACTACGAGCAGTACTTC. Amino acid sequence: CASSLEFRDYEQYF. The chain uses TRBV7-2 and TRBJ2-7; the D is unclear. The V end lost 1 base, the J end lost 3 bases, and 10 bases lay between the germline ends. This CDR3 has 14 amino acids. The germline V gene has CDR1 SGHTA and CDR2 FQGNSA.